Listed here are 11 T cell receptor beta chains from one sample, sequenced in a study of CD8+ T cells in alopecia areata. RNA was extracted and reverse transcribed into cDNA as the sequencing template. Assay used: immunoSEQ multiplex PCR; TCRdb lists only in-frame clones, some missing. The repertoire holds roughly 120,000 clones, with about two fifths as singletons. The specimen sequenced was CD4+ T cells sorted from blood. The receptors shown here come from a human donor with alopecia areata.

The genes are TRBV29-1 and TRBJ2-3; TRBD2 agrees at 12 bases. Germline V gives CDR1 SQVTM, CDR2 ANQGSEA. CDR3 length: 14 residues. V trimming: 8 bases; J trimming: 4 bases; junction bases outside the gene matches: 7. CDR3 protein: CSLSTSGGADTQYF. As DNA, the CDR3 is TGCAGCCTATCGACTAGCGGGGGAGCAGATACGCAGTATTTT.

The V gene is TRBV4-1, the J gene TRBJ2-7, with D uncertain. Germline V lookup: CDR1 MGHRA, CDR2 YSYEKL. V lost 6 bases, J lost 6 bases, and 9 bases lay in between. The CDR3 covers 11 residues. CDR3 DNA sequence: TGCGCCAGCAGTCTCCACGGCGAGCAGTACTTC. Amino acids: CASSLHGEQYF.

The chain is built from TRBV29-1 and TRBJ1-5; possibly TRBD1 for D (6 bases). CDR1 SQVTM and CDR2 ANQGSEA come from the germline V gene. This CDR3 has 14 residues. Trimming pared 1 base from V and 2 bases from J, leaving 9 bases between. The CDR3 protein is CSVEGGQGNQPQHF. The CDR3 coding sequence is TGCAGCGTTGAAGGGGGGCAGGGCAATCAGCCCCAGCATTTT.

The CDR3 spells CASSLRGVQGADEQYF. The CDR3, as DNA: TGTGCCAGCAGCTTAAGGGGGGTACAGGGGGCCGACGAGCAGTACTTC. This sequence joins TRBV5-6 and TRBJ2-7; 9 nucleotides agree with TRBD1. Germline V gene data show CDR1 as SGHDT and CDR2 as YYEEEE. The CDR3 runs to 16 residues. V lost 2 bases and J lost 5; bases outside the gene matches: 11.

This clone was counted a few times. The V and J genes are TRBV5-1 and TRBJ2-2; no clear D. Per the germline V gene, CDR1 is SGHRS and CDR2 is YFSETQ. The CDR3 has 12 residues. The V and J ends lost 6 bases and 5 bases respectively, with 8 bases between them. CDR3 DNA: TGCGCCAGCAAGATGGGGACCGGGGAGCTGTTTTTT. The encoded protein is CASKMGTGELFF.

This clone was observed a handful of times. The V gene is TRBV2, the J gene TRBJ2-5; either TRBD1 or TRBD2 may fit D (5 bases each). Germline values: CDR1 SNHLY, CDR2 FYNNEI. Trimming took off 1 base at V and 5 bases at J, with 8 bases between the two ends. The CDR3 length is 13 residues. The CDR3 DNA sequence: TGTGCCAGCAGTGAAGGCTGGGGGGAGACCCAGTACTTC. This sequence encodes CASSEGWGETQYF.

This clone has a handful of counts. The rearrangement joins TRBV7-2 to TRBJ2-7; 8 bases fit TRBD1. The germline CDR1 and CDR2 sequences are SGHTA and FQGNSA. The CDR3 is 15 amino acids. J was trimmed by 4 bases and V by 3 bases; bases with no gene match: 8. The DNA for the CDR3 is TGTGCCAGCAGCTTCCAGGGGGCTACGGGATACGAGCAGTACTTC. Amino acids: CASSFQGATGYEQYF. The full variable domain, in which reference TRBV7-2 and TRBJ2-7 provide the parts outside the CDR3, is GAGVSQSPSNKVTEKGKDVELRCDPISGHTALYWYRQSLGQGLEFLIYFQGNSAPDKSGLPSDRFSAERTGGSVSTLTIQRTQQEDSAVYLCASSFQGATGYEQYFGPGTRLTVT.

This clone was found a few times. The CDR3 sequence is CASSPSGGNEQFF. The CDR3 DNA reads TGTGCCAGCTCCCCCAGCGGGGGCAATGAGCAGTTCTTC. The chain combines TRBV18 with TRBJ2-1; 8 nucleotides align to TRBD2. Trimming took 6 bases from V and 6 from J; bases not matched to a gene: 4. CDR1 is KGHSH and CDR2 is LQKENI in the germline V gene. The CDR3 covers 13 residues.

This clone is a singleton in its sample. This chain uses TRBV9 with TRBJ2-1; 9 bases match TRBD2. Germline CDR1 SGDLS, CDR2 YYNGEE. This CDR3 region has 16 residues. The V segment lost 1 base and the J segment 1 base; nucleotides outside the gene matches: 3. The CDR3 sequence: CASSVFSGSSYNEQFF. DNA of the CDR3: TGTGCCAGCAGCGTATTTAGCGGGAGTTCCTACAATGAGCAGTTCTTC.

The chain is built from TRBV28 and TRBJ2-7; TRBD1 agrees at 8 bases. Trimming cost V 5 bases and J 4 bases; bases outside gene matches: 10. The CDR3 consists of 15 residues. Germline assignment: CDR1 MDHEN and CDR2 SYDVKM. The CDR3 DNA follows: TGTGCCAGCAGTCTTGGCGGGACAGGAGTTTACGAGCAGTACTTC. Translation: CASSLGGTGVYEQYF.

This chain connects TRBV2 to TRBJ2-1; D unclear. Deletions cut 7 bases from V and 15 bases from J, with 19 bases between. Per germline, CDR1 SNHLY and CDR2 FYNNEI. The CDR3 has 12 residues. CDR3 sequence: CASNWRNTVGFF. The CDR3 DNA reads as TGTGCCAGCAATTGGCGGAATACGGTGGGGTTCTTC.